The clone carrying this T cell receptor beta chain was counted only a few times. Its antigen is still unknown. The data were obtained in a study of T cells after yellow fever vaccination. Overall study: For low cell numbers, libraries were made with SMART-Seq v4 Ultra Low Input. Study conclusions and caveats: Of the clonotypes, a small share occurred in both CD4 and CD8 compartments. Abundant clonotypes (contaminants from the bulk population) could be present in FACS-sorted repertoires.

Production of TCR cDNA was by 5'RACE template switching, which also added a universal primer site and UMIs. In TCRdb, the 5' RACE reads were re-called with MiXCR into one record per CDR3 protein. The data hold fewer than 350,000 distinct CDR3 sequences, with 8.5% to 10% observed a single time. Germline V lookup: CDR1 SGHRS, CDR2 YFSETQ. The J segment lost 3 bases and the V segment lost 2 bases, leaving 2 bases of the junction unmatched. This CDR3 has 14 amino acids. The material was PBMCs, obtained on the day of the first yellow fever vaccination. This clonotype was sampled from a man between 18 and 35 years old who received the YFV17D yellow fever vaccine. V is TRBV5-1 and J is TRBJ2-7, with 10 bases aligning to TRBD1. This CDR3 reads CASSFGQGDYEQYF. DNA for the CDR3: TGCGCCAGCAGCTTTGGACAGGGGGACTACGAGCAGTACTTC.